This T cell receptor beta chain comes out of a study of T cell repertoires in cytomegalovirus infection. From the reads, TCRdb called clonotypes with MiXCR, one entry per CDR3 protein. The sample yields over 150,000 distinct CDR3 sequences, approximately 15% seen once. Germline trimming cut 5 bases from V and 5 bases from J; bases unmatched to any gene: 10. Germline loops: CDR1 SEHNR, CDR2 FQNEAQ (reference sequence). The CDR3 covers 15 residues. The chain recombines TRBV7-9 with TRBJ1-1; 8 nucleotides agree with TRBD1. This clonotype was sampled from a human donor in good health (CMV status not recorded). Some clones in this sample may be carry-over from other donors' samples. Sequencing used PBMCs. CDR3 sequence (DNA): TGTGCCAGCAGCCTCGGGGACAGGAGTCGTACTGAAGCTTTCTTT. This codes for CASSLGDRSRTEAFF. Complete variable domain (other parts from reference TRBV7-9 and TRBJ1-1): DTGVSQNPRHKITKRGQNVTFRCDPISEHNRLYWYRQTLGQGPEFLTYFQNEAQLEKSRLLSDRFSAERPKGSFSTLEIQRTEQGDSAMYLCASSLGDRSRTEAFFGQGTRLTVV.